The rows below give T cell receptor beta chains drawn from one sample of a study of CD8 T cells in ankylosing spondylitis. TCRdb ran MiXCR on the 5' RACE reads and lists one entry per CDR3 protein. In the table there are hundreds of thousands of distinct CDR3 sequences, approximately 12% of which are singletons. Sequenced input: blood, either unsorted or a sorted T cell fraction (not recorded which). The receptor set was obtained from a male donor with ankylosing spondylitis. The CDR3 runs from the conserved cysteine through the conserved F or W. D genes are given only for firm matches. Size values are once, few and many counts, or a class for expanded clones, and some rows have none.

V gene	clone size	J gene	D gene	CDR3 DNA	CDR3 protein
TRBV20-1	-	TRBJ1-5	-	TGCAGTGCCCAGGGGACTCGCAATCAGCCCCAGCATTTT	CSAQGTRNQPQHF
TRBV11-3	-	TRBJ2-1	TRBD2	TGTGCCAGCAGCTATACTAGCGGGAGAAACAATGAGCAGTTCTTC	CASSYTSGRNNEQFF
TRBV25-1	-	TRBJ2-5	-	TGTGCCAGCTCTGCTAGCAGGGGGAGGGAGACCCAGTACTTC	CASSASRGRETQYF
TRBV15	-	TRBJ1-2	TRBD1	TGTGCCACCAGCAACTTACAGGGGTTGGGAGGCTACACCTTC	CATSNLQGLGGYTF
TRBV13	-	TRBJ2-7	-	TGTGCCAGCAGCTTAGGGGATACGAGCTACGAGCAGTACTTC	CASSLGDTSYEQYF
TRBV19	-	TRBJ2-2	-	TGTGCCAGTAGACCCGGGTACGGCCCCGGGGAGCTGTTTTTT	CASRPGYGPGELFF
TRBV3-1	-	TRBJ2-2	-	TGTGCCAGCAGCCAAGCTTACCGGGGCCTGAACACCGGGGAGCTGTTTTTT	CASSQAYRGLNTGELFF
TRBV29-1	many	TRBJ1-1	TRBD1	TGCAGCGGAGGACAGGGGCCGACTGAAGCTTTCTTT	CSGGQGPTEAFF
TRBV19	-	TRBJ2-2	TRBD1	TGTGCCAGTAGTACATGGGACAGGGGGAATACCGGGGAGCTGTTTTTT	CASSTWDRGNTGELFF
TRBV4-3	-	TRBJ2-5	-	TGCGCCAGCAGCCAAGAGAGGGGAGGCGTAGAGACCCAGTACTTC	CASSQERGGVETQYF
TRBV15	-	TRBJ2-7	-	TGTGCCACCAGCAGAGGATCCTTGCGGTACTTC	CATSRGSLRYF
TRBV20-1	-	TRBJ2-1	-	TGCAGTGCTAGAAAGAGCCTGTACCCATCTGAGCAGTTCTTC	CSARKSLYPSEQFF
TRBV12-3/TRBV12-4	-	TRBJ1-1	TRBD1	TGTGCCAGCAGTACTACCGGACAGGGCGAAGCTTTCTTT	CASSTTGQGEAFF
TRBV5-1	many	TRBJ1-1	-	TGCGCCAGCAGCTTGTCTGCAGGGAGGGGCACTGAAGCTTTCTTT	CASSLSAGRGTEAFF
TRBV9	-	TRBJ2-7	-	TGTGCCAGCAGCTCAAGAGTCCCGAGGAACGAGCAGTACTTC	CASSSRVPRNEQYF
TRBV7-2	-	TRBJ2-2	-	TGTGCCAGCCAGTCGGGGTGGGACACCGGGGAGCTGTTTTTT	CASQSGWDTGELFF
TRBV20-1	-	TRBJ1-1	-	TGCAGTGCCGAAAGGGCCGGTAACACTGAAGCTTTCTTT	CSAERAGNTEAFF
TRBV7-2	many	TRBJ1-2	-	TGTGCCAGCAGCTTAGGACACCTCTTCTATGGCTACACCTTC	CASSLGHLFYGYTF
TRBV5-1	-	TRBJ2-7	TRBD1	TGCGCCAGCAGCTGGGGGACAGCAGAATACTCCTACGAGCAGTACTTC	CASSWGTAEYSYEQYF
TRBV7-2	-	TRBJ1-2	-	TGTGCCAGCAGCTTATACAGCTATGGCTACACCTTC	CASSLYSYGYTF
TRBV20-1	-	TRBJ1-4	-	TGCAGTGCTAGAAGCAGGATGGGTAATGAAAAACTGTTTTTT	CSARSRMGNEKLFF
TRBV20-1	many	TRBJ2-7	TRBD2	TGCAGTGCTGTCGCTAGCGGGAGGTACGAGCAGTACTTC	CSAVASGRYEQYF
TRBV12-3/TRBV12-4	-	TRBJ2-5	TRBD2	TGTGCCAGCAGTTCTTACGCGACTAGCATAGAGACCCAGTACTTC	CASSSYATSIETQYF
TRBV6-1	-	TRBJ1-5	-	TGTGCCAGCACCCAAAGAGACGGCAGCAATCAGCCCCAGCATTTT	CASTQRDGSNQPQHF
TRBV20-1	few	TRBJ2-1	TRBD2	TGCAGTGCGCGACTAGCGGGAGCTCTCAAGCAGTTCTTC	CSARLAGALKQFF
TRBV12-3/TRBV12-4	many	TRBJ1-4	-	TGTGCCAGCAGTTCTGTGAGGGTGGTGAGAGAAAAACTGTTTTTT	CASSSVRVVREKLFF